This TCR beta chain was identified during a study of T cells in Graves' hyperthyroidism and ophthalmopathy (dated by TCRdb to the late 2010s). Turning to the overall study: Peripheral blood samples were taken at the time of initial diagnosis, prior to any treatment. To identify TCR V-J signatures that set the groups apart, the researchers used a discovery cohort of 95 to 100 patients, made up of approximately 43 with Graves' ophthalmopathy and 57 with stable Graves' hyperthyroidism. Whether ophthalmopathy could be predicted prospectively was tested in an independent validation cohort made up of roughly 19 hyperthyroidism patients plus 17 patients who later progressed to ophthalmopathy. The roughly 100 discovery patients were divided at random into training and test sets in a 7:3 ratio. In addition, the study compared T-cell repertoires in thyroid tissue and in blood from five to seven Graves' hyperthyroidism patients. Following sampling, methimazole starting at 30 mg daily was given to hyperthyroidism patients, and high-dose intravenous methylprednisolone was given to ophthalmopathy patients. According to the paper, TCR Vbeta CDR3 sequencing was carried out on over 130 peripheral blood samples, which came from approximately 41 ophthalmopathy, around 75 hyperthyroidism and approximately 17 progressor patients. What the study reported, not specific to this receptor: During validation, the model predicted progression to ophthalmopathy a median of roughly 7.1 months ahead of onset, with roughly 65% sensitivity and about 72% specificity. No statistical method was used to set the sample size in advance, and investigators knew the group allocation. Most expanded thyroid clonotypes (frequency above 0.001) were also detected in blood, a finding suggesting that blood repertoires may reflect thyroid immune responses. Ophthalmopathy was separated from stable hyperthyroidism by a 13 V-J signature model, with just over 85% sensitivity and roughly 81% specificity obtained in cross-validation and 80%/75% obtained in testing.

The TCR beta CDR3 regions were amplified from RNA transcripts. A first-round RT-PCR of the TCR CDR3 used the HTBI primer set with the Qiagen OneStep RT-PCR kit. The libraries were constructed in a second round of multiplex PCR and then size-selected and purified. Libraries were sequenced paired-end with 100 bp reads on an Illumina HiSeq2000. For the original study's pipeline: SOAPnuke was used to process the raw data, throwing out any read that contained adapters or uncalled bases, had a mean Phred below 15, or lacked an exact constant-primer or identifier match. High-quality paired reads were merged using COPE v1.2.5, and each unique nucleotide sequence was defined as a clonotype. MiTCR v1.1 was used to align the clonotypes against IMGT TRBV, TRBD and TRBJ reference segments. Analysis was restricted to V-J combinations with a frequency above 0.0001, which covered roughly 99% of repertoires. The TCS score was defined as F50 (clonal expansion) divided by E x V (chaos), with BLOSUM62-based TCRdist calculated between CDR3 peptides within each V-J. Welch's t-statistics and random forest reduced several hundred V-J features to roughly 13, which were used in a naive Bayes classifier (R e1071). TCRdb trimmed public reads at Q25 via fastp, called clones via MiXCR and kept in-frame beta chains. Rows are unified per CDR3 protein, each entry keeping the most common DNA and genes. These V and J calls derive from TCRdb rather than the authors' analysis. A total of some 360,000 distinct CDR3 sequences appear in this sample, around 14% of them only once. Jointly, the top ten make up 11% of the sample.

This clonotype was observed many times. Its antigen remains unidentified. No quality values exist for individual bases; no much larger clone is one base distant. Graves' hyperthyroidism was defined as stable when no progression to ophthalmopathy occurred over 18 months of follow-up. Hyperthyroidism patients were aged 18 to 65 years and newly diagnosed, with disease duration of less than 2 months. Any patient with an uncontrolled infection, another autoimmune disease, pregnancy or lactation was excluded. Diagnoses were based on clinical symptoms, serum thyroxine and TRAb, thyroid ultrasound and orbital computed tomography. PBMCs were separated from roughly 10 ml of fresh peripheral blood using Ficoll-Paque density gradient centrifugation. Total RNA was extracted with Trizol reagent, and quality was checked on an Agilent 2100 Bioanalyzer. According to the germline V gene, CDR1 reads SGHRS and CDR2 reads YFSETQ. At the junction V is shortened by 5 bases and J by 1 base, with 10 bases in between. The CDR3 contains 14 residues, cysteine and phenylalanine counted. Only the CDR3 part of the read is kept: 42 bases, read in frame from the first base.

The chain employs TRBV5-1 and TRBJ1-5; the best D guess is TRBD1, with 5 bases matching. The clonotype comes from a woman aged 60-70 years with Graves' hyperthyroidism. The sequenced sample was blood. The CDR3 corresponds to CASSLDSSNQPQHF. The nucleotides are TGCGCCAGCAGTCTCGACAGCAGCAATCAGCCCCAGCATTTT.